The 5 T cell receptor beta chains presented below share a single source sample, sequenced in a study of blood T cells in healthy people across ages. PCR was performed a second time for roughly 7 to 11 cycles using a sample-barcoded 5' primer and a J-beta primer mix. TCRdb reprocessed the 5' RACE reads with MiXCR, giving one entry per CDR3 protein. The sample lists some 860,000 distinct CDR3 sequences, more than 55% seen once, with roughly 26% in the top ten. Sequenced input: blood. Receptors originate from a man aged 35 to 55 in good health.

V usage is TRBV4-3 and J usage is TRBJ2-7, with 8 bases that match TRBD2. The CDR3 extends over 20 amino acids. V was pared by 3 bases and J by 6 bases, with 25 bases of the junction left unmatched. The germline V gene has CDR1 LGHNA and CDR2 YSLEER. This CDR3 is CASSHLRGNTSYWGLGEQYF. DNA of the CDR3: TGCGCCAGCAGCCACTTAAGGGGTAATACTAGTTATTGGGGACTAGGCGAGCAGTACTTC.

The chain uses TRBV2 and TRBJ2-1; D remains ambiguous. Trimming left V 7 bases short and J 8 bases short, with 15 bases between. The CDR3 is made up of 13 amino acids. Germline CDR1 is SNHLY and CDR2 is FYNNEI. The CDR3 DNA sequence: TGTGCCAGCACCCTGGACGCCTCCCATGAGCAGTTCTTC. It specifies CASTLDASHEQFF.

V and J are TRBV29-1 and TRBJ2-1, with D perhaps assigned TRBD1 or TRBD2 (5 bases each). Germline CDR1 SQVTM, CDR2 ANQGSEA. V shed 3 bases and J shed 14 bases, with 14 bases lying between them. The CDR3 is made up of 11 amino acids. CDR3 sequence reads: CSVDPGPGKFF. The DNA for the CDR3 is TGCAGCGTTGATCCGGGACCGGGGAAGTTCTTC.

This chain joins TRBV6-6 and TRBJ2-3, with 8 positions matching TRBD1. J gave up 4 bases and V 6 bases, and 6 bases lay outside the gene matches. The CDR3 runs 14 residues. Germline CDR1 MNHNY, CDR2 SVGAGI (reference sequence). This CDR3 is CASRRDRRADTQYF. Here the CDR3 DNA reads TGTGCCAGCAGGAGGGACAGGCGCGCAGATACGCAGTATTTT.

In DNA form, the CDR3 reads TGTGCCAGCAAACCCGCGGGACAGGGGGCGGGGGATACGCAGTATTTT. It encodes CASKPAGQGAGDTQYF. This chain joins TRBV28 and TRBJ2-3; 12 positions match TRBD1. Unmatched junction bases numbered 11, after V lost 7 bases and J lost 6 bases. Germline CDR1 and CDR2: MDHEN and SYDVKM. The CDR3 covers 16 residues.